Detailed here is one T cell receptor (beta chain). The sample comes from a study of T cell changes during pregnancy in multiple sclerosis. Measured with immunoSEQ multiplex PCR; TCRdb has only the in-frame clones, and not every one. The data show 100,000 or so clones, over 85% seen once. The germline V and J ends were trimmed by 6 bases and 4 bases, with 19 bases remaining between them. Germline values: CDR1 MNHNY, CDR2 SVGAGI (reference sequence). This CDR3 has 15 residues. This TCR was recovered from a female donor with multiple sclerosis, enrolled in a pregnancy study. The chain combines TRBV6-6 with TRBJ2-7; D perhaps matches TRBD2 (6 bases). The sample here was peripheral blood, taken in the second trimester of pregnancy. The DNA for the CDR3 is TGTGCCAGCAGCCTACTAGCTGCATCCTCGTACGAGCAGTACTTC. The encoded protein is CASSLLAASSYEQYF.